One T cell receptor (beta chain) is described in this entry. Produced via immunoSEQ multiplex PCR; TCRdb's table is partial and in-frame only. Of around 40,000 clones listed, 91% are singletons. This sample was included in a study of T cell changes during pregnancy in multiple sclerosis. The germline V gene has CDR1 LGHNA and CDR2 YNFKEQ. This CDR3 is built from 15 residues. This clonotype was obtained from a female donor with multiple sclerosis, enrolled in a pregnancy study. J is TRBJ2-5 and V is TRBV4-2; 9 bases agree with TRBD1. The better agreement between TRBJ2-7 and the DNA end casts doubt on the J call. Here the sequenced sample was CD8+ T cells from peripheral blood mononuclear cells, taken in the second trimester of pregnancy. In DNA form, the CDR3 reads TGTGCCAGCAGCCAAGAGGGAGACAGGGGGGACGAGCAGTACTTC. This gives the protein CASSQEGDRGDEQYF.